Listed below are T cell receptor beta chains from one sample, sequenced in a study of Ad26.COV2.S vaccination and SARS-CoV-2 variants. Profiling relied on immunoSEQ multiplex PCR, and the TCRdb table lists in-frame clones only, not all of them. The data hold hundreds of thousands of clones, with roughly nine tenths observed a single time. Sequencing was performed on peripheral blood, taken in a trial of Ad26.COV2.S vaccine versus placebo. These receptors originate from a person between 18 and 59 years old who received the Ad26.COV2.S COVID-19 vaccine or a placebo. Each CDR3 is given with its conserved first and last residue. D genes are given only for firm matches. The size entry is marked missing in some rows and otherwise reads once, few, many or a size class.

V: TRBV20-1
size: NA
D: NA
J: TRBJ1-6
DNA: TGCAGTGCTAAATTAAATTCACCCCTCCACTTT
CDR3: CSAKLNSPLHF

V: TRBV6-1
size: NA
D: NA
J: TRBJ2-7
DNA: TGTGCCAGCAGTGAAATAAGGTCCGAGCAGTACTTC
CDR3: CASSEIRSEQYF

V: TRBV7-2
size: NA
D: NA
J: TRBJ1-6
DNA: TGTGCCAGCAGCATTAATCCCTCACCCCTCCACTTT
CDR3: CASSINPSPLHF

V: TRBV9
size: NA
D: NA
J: TRBJ2-3
DNA: TGTGCCAGCAGCGTAGAATTGCGGGATACGCAGTATTTT
CDR3: CASSVELRDTQYF

V: TRBV7-2
size: NA
D: TRBD2
J: TRBJ2-3
DNA: TGTGCCAGCAGCCTCTCGACTAGCGCTCCAGATACGCAGTATTTT
CDR3: CASSLSTSAPDTQYF

V: TRBV6-5
size: NA
D: NA
J: TRBJ1-6
DNA: TGTGCCAGCAGCTGGTGGGCAGGGACGAATTCACCCCTCCACTTT
CDR3: CASSWWAGTNSPLHF

V: TRBV30
size: NA
D: TRBD1
J: TRBJ2-3
DNA: TGTGCCTGGTCAGTGACAGGGAGAGGCACAGATACGCAGTATTTT
CDR3: CAWSVTGRGTDTQYF

V: TRBV4-2
size: NA
D: NA
J: TRBJ1-2
DNA: TGTGCCAGCAGCCAAGAACAGACAGGATATGGCTACACCTTC
CDR3: CASSQEQTGYGYTF

V: TRBV5-4
size: NA
D: NA
J: TRBJ2-7
DNA: TGTGCCAGCAGCTCATCCCCATTATTCGTCGAGCAGTACTTC
CDR3: CASSSSPLFVEQYF

V: TRBV9
size: NA
D: TRBD2
J: TRBJ2-1
DNA: TGTGCCAGCAGCGTAGCTGACATAGGGAGGGCGGGCTACAATGAGCAGTTCTTC
CDR3: CASSVADIGRAGYNEQFF

V: TRBV19
size: NA
D: NA
J: TRBJ2-7
DNA: TGTGCCAGTAGTATGCAGGGGTCCCTCTACGAGCAGTACTTC
CDR3: CASSMQGSLYEQYF

V: TRBV5-1
size: NA
D: NA
J: TRBJ2-1
DNA: TGCGCCAGCAGCCCTGAGGCGGGTAGCTCCTACAATGAGCAGTTCTTC
CDR3: CASSPEAGSSYNEQFF

V: TRBV5-1
size: NA
D: TRBD1
J: TRBJ2-1
DNA: TGCGCCAGCAGCCCGGAACAGGGGGCGGGATATGAGCAGTTCTTC
CDR3: CASSPEQGAGYEQFF

V: TRBV27
size: NA
D: NA
J: TRBJ2-3
DNA: TGTGCCAGCAGTTTATCGGGGGACCCCCCCCATTCCGATACGCAGTATTTT
CDR3: CASSLSGDPPHSDTQYF

V: TRBV4-3
size: NA
D: NA
J: TRBJ1-2
DNA: TGCGCCAGCAGCCAAACAAGGTCTACTCGATTCTACACCTTC
CDR3: CASSQTRSTRFYTF

V: TRBV6-5
size: NA
D: NA
J: TRBJ2-7
DNA: TGTGCCAGCAGTTACTATCGGACTGGGATCGAGCAGTACTTC
CDR3: CASSYYRTGIEQYF

V: TRBV7-9
size: NA
D: NA
J: TRBJ2-7
DNA: TGTGCCACCCGACCGGGGCGTCCCCTCTTATCCATTAGCTCCTACGAGCAGTACTTC
CDR3: CATRPGRPLLSISSYEQYF

V: TRBV19
size: NA
D: NA
J: TRBJ1-1
DNA: TGTGCCAGTAGTATAGGGGTATTGGACCGCCCCGAAGCTTTCTTT
CDR3: CASSIGVLDRPEAFF

V: TRBV19
size: NA
D: NA
J: TRBJ1-5
DNA: TGTGCCAGTAGCAAGACTAATCAGCCCCAGCATTTT
CDR3: CASSKTNQPQHF

V: TRBV29-1
size: NA
D: NA
J: TRBJ2-3
DNA: TGCAGCCCGAGGGGGGAGTTTAGCACAGATACGCAGTATTTT
CDR3: CSPRGEFSTDTQYF

V: TRBV14
size: NA
D: TRBD2
J: TRBJ2-7
DNA: TGTGCCAGCAGCCAAAGCGGGAGGGCCCAACGGGAGCAGTACTTC
CDR3: CASSQSGRAQREQYF

V: TRBV7-2
size: NA
D: TRBD2
J: TRBJ2-5
DNA: TGTGCCAGCAGCTCCCGGCGGGGGGTGGAGACCCAGTACTTC
CDR3: CASSSRRGVETQYF

V: TRBV7-2
size: NA
D: TRBD1
J: TRBJ1-4
DNA: TGTGCCAGCAGCGGGGAGGCTAGGACAGGGCGTGAAAAACTGTTTTTT
CDR3: CASSGEARTGREKLFF

V: TRBV18
size: NA
D: NA
J: TRBJ1-1
DNA: TGTGCCAGCTCACCCCTCAAGAGTAACACTGAAGCTTTCTTT
CDR3: CASSPLKSNTEAFF

V: TRBV12-5
size: NA
D: NA
J: TRBJ1-2
DNA: TGTGCTAGTGGTTTAGACCATTCCGGAGGGAGCGCGAGGGGCTACACCTTC
CDR3: CASGLDHSGGSARGYTF

V: TRBV19
size: NA
D: NA
J: TRBJ1-1
DNA: TGTGCCAGTAGCCTGTGGGGGTCCATCGGGACTGAAGCTTTCTTT
CDR3: CASSLWGSIGTEAFF

V: TRBV4-3
size: NA
D: NA
J: TRBJ2-7
DNA: TGCGCCAGCAGCCAAGATTCCAGGGGCTTCTTCGAGCAGTACTTC
CDR3: CASSQDSRGFFEQYF

V: TRBV19
size: NA
D: TRBD1
J: TRBJ1-2
DNA: TGTGCCAGTAGTGTCGGGACAGTTAACTATGGCTACACCTTC
CDR3: CASSVGTVNYGYTF

V: TRBV27
size: NA
D: NA
J: TRBJ2-5
DNA: TGTGCCAGCAGTTTGCTGGGGGTGGGGACCCAGTACTTC
CDR3: CASSLLGVGTQYF

V: TRBV5-6
size: NA
D: TRBD1
J: TRBJ1-4
DNA: TGTGCCAGCAGCCGGCGGGGGACAGGGAGTGAAAAACTGTTTTTT
CDR3: CASSRRGTGSEKLFF

V: TRBV6-1
size: NA
D: NA
J: TRBJ1-3
DNA: TGTGCCAGCAGAACAGGATCTGGTGGAAACACCATATATTTT
CDR3: CASRTGSGGNTIYF

V: TRBV19
size: NA
D: TRBD2
J: TRBJ2-2
DNA: TGTGCCAGTAGCCTAGCGGCATTGAACACCGGGGAGCTGTTTTTT
CDR3: CASSLAALNTGELFF

V: TRBV7-2
size: NA
D: NA
J: TRBJ2-3
DNA: TGTGCCAGCAGAGCCGGACGTGGGCAGGGAGATACGCAGTATTTT
CDR3: CASRAGRGQGDTQYF

V: TRBV30
size: NA
D: NA
J: TRBJ1-1
DNA: TGTGCCTGGAGTGTGAGATTGAACACTGAAGCTTTCTTT
CDR3: CAWSVRLNTEAFF

V: TRBV10-3
size: once
D: NA
J: TRBJ2-2
DNA: TGTGCCATCAGTGATGTAGCGTTCCAGCGGGCGAACACCGGGGAGCTGTTTTTT
CDR3: CAISDVAFQRANTGELFF

V: TRBV2
size: once
D: NA
J: TRBJ1-5
DNA: TGTGCCAGCAGGGTATATAGCAATCAGCCCCAGCATTTT
CDR3: CASRVYSNQPQHF

V: TRBV19
size: NA
D: NA
J: TRBJ1-1
DNA: TGTGCCAGTTCCATCCCCCAGGAGCGGCCCATGAACACTGAAGCTTTCTTT
CDR3: CASSIPQERPMNTEAFF

V: TRBV7-2
size: NA
D: TRBD2
J: TRBJ2-2
DNA: TGTGCCAGCAGCTTACCTAGCGGGGGGGTTAAGACCGGGGAGCTGTTTTTT
CDR3: CASSLPSGGVKTGELFF

V: TRBV19
size: once
D: NA
J: TRBJ1-4
DNA: TGTGCCAGTAGTCGACCCGCCGGGAGAAAGAATGAAAAACTGTTTTTT
CDR3: CASSRPAGRKNEKLFF

V: TRBV5-4
size: NA
D: NA
J: TRBJ2-2
DNA: TGTGCCAGCAGCTTGCAGTACACCGGGGAGCTGTTTTTT
CDR3: CASSLQYTGELFF

V: TRBV4-2
size: NA
D: TRBD1
J: TRBJ1-2
DNA: TGTGCCAGCAGCCTTCAGACAGGGGGAACCTATGGCTACACCTTC
CDR3: CASSLQTGGTYGYTF

V: TRBV27
size: NA
D: NA
J: TRBJ2-1
DNA: TGTGCCAGCAGTTTCACGGGGGCGGTGGGTCACAATGAGCAGTTCTTC
CDR3: CASSFTGAVGHNEQFF

V: TRBV6-5
size: NA
D: NA
J: TRBJ2-7
DNA: TGTGCCAGCAGCCGGGACGGACCCTACGAGCAGTACTTC
CDR3: CASSRDGPYEQYF

V: TRBV7-9
size: NA
D: NA
J: TRBJ1-1
DNA: TGTGCCAGCAGCTTAGGCCAGATGAACACTGAAGCTTTCTTT
CDR3: CASSLGQMNTEAFF

V: TRBV5-1
size: NA
D: NA
J: TRBJ2-5
DNA: TGCGCCAGCAGGGTCGGTTCCGGCAGGGAGACCCAGTACTTC
CDR3: CASRVGSGRETQYF

V: TRBV6-5
size: NA
D: TRBD2
J: TRBJ2-7
DNA: TGTGCCAGCAGTTACTCGATGGGGGGAGGGATTTACGAGCAGTACTTC
CDR3: CASSYSMGGGIYEQYF

V: TRBV6-2/TRBV6-3
size: NA
D: NA
J: TRBJ1-1
DNA: TGTGCCAGCAGTCGCACTCTGGGGGGCGAAGCTTTCTTT
CDR3: CASSRTLGGEAFF

V: TRBV5-6
size: NA
D: NA
J: TRBJ2-7
DNA: TGTGCCAGCAGGAGGGAGTCCTACGAGCAGTACTTC
CDR3: CASRRESYEQYF

V: TRBV2
size: NA
D: NA
J: TRBJ2-3
DNA: TGTGCCAGCAGTGGGATAGGACTTATTACGCAGTATTTT
CDR3: CASSGIGLITQYF